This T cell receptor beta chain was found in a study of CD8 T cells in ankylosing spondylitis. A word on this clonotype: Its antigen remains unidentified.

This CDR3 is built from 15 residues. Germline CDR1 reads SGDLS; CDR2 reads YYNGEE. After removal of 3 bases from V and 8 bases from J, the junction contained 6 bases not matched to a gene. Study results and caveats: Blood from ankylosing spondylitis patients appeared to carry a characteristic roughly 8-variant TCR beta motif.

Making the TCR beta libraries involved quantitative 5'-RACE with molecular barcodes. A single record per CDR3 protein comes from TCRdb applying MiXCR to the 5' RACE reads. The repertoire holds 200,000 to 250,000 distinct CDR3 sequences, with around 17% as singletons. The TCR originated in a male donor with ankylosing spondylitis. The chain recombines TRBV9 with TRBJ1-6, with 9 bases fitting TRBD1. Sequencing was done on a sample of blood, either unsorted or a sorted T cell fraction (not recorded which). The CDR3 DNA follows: TGTGCCAGCAGCGAAGTGGGGACAGGGTATTCACCCCTCCACTTT. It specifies CASSEVGTGYSPLHF.